This T cell receptor beta chain came from a study of control samples from healthy donors and cancer patients. The germline V gene encodes CDR1 KGHSH and CDR2 LQKENI. The V segment lost 5 bases and the J segment 13 bases; nucleotides outside the gene matches: 10. This CDR3 region has 13 residues. The protocol was immunoSEQ multiplex PCR, while the TCRdb copy is restricted to in-frame clones and leaves out a portion. Of under 130,000 clones detected, about 89% appear once; the ten largest clones hold about 19%. Source material: PBMCs. This TCR was sampled from a man aged 60 to 75 with lung cancer. The chain couples TRBV18 to TRBJ2-2; 7 nucleotides agree with TRBD1. The CDR3 bases are TGTGCCAGCTCATCCATAGGACAGGAAAGGCTGTTTTTT. Translation: CASSSIGQERLFF.